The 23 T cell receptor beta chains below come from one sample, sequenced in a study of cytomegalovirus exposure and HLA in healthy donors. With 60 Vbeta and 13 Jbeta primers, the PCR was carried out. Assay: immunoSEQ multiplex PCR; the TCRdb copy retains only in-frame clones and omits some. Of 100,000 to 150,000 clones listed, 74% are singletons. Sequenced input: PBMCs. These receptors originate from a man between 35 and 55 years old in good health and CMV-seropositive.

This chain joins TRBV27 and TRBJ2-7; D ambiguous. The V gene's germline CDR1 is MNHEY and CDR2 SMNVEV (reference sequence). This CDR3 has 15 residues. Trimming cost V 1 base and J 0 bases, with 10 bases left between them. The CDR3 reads CASSLLALSSYEQYF. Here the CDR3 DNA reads TGTGCCAGCAGTTTATTGGCCTTAAGCTCCTACGAGCAGTACTTC.

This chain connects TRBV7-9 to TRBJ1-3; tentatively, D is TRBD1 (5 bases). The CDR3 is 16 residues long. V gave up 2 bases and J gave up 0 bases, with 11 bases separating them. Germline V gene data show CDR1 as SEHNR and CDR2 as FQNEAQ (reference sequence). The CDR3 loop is CASSLHRLLSGNTIYF. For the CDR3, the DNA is TGTGCCAGCAGCTTACACAGGCTCCTCTCTGGAAACACCATATATTTT.

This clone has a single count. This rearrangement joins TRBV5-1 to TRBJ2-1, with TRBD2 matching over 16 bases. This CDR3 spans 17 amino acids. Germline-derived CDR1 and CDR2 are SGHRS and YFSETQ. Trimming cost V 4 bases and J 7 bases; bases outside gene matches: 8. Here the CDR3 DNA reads TGCGCCAGCAGCCTCCCCGGGACTAGCGGGGGGGCGAATGAGCAGTTCTTC. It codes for CASSLPGTSGGANEQFF.

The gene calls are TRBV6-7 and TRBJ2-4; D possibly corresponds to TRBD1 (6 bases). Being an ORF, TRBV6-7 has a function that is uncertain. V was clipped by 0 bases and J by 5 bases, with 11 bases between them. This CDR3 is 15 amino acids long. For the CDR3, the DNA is TGTGCCAGCAGTTACTCGAACAGGGTTCAAAACATTCAGTACTTC. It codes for CASSYSNRVQNIQYF.

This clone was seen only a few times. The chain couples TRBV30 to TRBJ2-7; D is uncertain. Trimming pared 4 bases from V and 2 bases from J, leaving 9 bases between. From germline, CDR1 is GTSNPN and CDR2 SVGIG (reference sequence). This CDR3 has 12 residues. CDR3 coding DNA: TGTGCCTGGAAGATGGAGACCTACGAGCAGTACTTC. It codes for CAWKMETYEQYF.

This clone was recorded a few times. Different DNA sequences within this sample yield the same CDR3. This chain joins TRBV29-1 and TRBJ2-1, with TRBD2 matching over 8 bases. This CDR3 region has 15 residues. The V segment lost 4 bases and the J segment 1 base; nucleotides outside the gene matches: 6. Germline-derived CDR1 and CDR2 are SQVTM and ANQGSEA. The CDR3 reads CSVGSAGGSYNEQFF. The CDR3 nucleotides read TGCAGCGTTGGTTCGGCGGGGGGTTCCTACAATGAGCAGTTCTTC.

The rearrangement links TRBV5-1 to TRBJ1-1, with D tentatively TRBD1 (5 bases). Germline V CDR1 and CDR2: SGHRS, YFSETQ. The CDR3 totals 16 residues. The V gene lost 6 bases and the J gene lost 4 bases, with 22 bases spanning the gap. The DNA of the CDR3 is TGCGCCAGCACCCCAGGGACCCCGGGGGGTATCACTGAAGCTTTCTTT. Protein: CASTPGTPGGITEAFF.

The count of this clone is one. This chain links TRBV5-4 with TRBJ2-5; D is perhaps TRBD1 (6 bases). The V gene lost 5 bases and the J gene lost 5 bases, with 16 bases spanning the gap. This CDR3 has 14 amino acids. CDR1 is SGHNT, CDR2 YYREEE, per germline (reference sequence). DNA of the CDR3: TGTGCCAGCAGTTCCCCGGGACACGGGGAGACCCAGTACTTC. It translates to CASSSPGHGETQYF.

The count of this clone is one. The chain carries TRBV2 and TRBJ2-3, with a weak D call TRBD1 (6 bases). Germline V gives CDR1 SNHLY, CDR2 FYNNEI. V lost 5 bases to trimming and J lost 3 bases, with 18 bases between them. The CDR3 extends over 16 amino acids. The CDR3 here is CASSLQTGIRTDTQYF. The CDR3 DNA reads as TGTGCCAGCAGTCTCCAAACAGGGATTAGGACAGATACGCAGTATTTT.

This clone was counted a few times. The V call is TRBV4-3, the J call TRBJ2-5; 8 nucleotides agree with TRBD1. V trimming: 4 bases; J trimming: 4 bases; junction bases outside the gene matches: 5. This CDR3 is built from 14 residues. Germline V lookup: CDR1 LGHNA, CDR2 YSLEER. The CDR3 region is CASSLDRGGETQYF. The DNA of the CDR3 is TGCGCCAGCAGCCTCGACAGGGGAGGAGAGACCCAGTACTTC.

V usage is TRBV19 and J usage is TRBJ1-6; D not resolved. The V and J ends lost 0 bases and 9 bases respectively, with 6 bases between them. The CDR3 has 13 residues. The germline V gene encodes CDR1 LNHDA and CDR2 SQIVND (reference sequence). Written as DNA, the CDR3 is TGTGCCAGTAGTATAGATAGAAGTTCACCCCTCCACTTT. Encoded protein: CASSIDRSSPLHF.

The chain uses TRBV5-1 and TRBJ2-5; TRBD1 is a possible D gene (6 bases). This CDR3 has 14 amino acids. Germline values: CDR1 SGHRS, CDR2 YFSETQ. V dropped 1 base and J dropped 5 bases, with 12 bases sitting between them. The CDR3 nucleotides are TGCGCCAGCAGCTTGAGGCAGGGGTTTGAGACCCAGTACTTC. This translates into CASSLRQGFETQYF.

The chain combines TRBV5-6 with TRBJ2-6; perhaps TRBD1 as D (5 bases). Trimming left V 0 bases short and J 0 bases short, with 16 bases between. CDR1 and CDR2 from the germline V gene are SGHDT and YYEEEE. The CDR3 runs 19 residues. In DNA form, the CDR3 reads TGTGCCAGCAGCTTGGAAGTACAGGTCAGAACCTCTGGGGCCAACGTCCTGACTTTC. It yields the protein CASSLEVQVRTSGANVLTF.

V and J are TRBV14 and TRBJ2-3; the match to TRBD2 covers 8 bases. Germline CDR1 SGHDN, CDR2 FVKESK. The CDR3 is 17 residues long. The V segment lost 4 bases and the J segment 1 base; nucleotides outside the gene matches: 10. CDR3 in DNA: TGTGCCAGCAGCCCTAACACGGGAGGGATTGGCACAGATACGCAGTATTTT. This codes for CASSPNTGGIGTDTQYF.

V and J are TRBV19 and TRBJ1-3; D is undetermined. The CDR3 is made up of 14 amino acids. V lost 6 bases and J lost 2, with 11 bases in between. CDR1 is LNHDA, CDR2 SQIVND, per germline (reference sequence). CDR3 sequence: CASRAGKTGNTIYF. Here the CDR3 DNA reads TGTGCCAGTAGAGCCGGGAAAACTGGAAACACCATATATTTT.

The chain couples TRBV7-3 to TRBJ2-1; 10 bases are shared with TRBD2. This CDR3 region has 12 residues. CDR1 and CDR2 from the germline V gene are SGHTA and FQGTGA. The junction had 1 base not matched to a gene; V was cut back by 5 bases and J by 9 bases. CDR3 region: CASSERGGEQFF. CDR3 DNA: TGTGCCAGCAGCGAGCGGGGGGGTGAGCAGTTCTTC.

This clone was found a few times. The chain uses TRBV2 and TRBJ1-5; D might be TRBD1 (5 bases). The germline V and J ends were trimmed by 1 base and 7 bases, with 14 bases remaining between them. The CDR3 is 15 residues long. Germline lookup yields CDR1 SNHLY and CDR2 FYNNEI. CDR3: CASSEGGGRLQPQHF. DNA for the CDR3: TGTGCCAGCAGTGAAGGGGGGGGAAGGCTCCAGCCCCAGCATTTT.

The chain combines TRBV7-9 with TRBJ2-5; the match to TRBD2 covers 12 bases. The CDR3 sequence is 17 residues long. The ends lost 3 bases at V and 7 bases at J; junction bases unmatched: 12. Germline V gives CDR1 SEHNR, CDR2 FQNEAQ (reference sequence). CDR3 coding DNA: TGTGCCAGCAGCTTGGGACCGGGACTAGCGGGCCGTGGGACCCAGTACTTC. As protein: CASSLGPGLAGRGTQYF.

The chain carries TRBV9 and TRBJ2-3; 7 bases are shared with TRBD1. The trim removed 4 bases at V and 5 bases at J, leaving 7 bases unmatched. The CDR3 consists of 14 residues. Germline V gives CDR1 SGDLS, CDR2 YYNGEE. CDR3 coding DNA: TGTGCCAGCAGCCTCGAGGGGACAGTAGATACGCAGTATTTT. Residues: CASSLEGTVDTQYF.

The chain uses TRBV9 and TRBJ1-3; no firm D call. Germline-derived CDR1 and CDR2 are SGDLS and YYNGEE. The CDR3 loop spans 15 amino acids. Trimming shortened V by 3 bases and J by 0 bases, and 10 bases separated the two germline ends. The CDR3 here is CASSASSDSGNTIYF. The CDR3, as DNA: TGTGCCAGCAGCGCCTCGAGTGACTCTGGAAACACCATATATTTT.

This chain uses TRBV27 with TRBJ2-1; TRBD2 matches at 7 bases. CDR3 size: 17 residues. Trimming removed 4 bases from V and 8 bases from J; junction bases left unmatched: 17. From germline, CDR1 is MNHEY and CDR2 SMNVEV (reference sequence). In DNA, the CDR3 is TGTGCCAGCAGTTCCCTCAGTGCGGGAGCCCTCGGGGATGAGCAGTTCTTC. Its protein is CASSSLSAGALGDEQFF.

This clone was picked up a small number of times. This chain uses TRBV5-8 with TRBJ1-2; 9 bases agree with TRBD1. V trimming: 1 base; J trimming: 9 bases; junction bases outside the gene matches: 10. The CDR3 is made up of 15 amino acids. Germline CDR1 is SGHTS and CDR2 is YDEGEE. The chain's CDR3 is CASSLPGGDRESYTF. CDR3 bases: TGTGCCAGCAGCTTGCCCGGCGGGGACAGGGAAAGCTACACCTTC.

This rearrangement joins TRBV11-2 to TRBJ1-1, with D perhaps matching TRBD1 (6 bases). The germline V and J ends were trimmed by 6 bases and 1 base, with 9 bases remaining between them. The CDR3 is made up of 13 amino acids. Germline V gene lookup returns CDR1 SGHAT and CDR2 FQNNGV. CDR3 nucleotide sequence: TGTGCCAGCAGTTCCAGGGGGAACACTGAAGCTTTCTTT. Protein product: CASSSRGNTEAFF.